Listed below are T cell receptor beta chains from one sample, sequenced in a study of T cells after posttransplantation cyclophosphamide. TCRdb's copy holds only in-frame clones and misses some; the assay was immunoSEQ multiplex PCR. The sample lists about 44,000 clones, none appearing once, the ten largest making up roughly 2.3%. Material for sequencing was PBMCs. These receptors all stem from a man in his forties in good health, CMV-negative, and a related stem cell transplant donor. Each CDR3 is given with its conserved first and last residue. The D gene is left open where the match is weak. A clone size is listed for some rows: how often the clone was seen (once, few, many), or a class if it is expanded.

D: NA; J: TRBJ1-4; V: TRBV25-1; size: NA; DNA: TGTGCCAGCAGTGACCCTTCGGGGAAGACAAATGAAAAACTGTTTTTT; CDR3: CASSDPSGKTNEKLFF
D: NA; J: TRBJ2-6; V: TRBV7-8; size: medium-sized; DNA: TGTGCCAGCAGCTTGGGGGCCAACTCTGGGGCCAACGTCCTGACTTTC; CDR3: CASSLGANSGANVLTF
D: TRBD2; J: TRBJ2-5; V: TRBV29-1; size: NA; DNA: TGCAGCGCGGGACTAGAACAAGAGACCCAGTACTTC; CDR3: CSAGLEQETQYF
D: NA; J: TRBJ1-2; V: TRBV10-2; size: many; DNA: TGCGCCAGCAGTGAGTCGGGGGGGGCTCATTATGGCTACACCTTC; CDR3: CASSESGGAHYGYTF
D: NA; J: TRBJ2-2; V: TRBV7-8; size: many; DNA: TGTGCCAGCAGCTTAGACACGGGGAACACCGGGGAGCTGTTTTTT; CDR3: CASSLDTGNTGELFF
D: NA; J: TRBJ2-1; V: TRBV9; size: NA; DNA: TGTGCCAGCAGCGAGGGGACACCGAGCTCCTACAATGAGCAGTTCTTC; CDR3: CASSEGTPSSYNEQFF
D: NA; J: TRBJ1-6; V: TRBV5-1; size: many; DNA: TGCGCCAGCAGCTTGGAGTTTTCGGCAGGGGATTCACCCCTCCACTTT; CDR3: CASSLEFSAGDSPLHF
D: NA; J: TRBJ1-5; V: TRBV10-3; size: many; DNA: TGTGCCACCGACCAGGGTACAAGGGATCAGCCCCAGCATTTT; CDR3: CATDQGTRDQPQHF
D: TRBD2; J: TRBJ2-1; V: TRBV6-4; size: many; DNA: TGTGCCAGCAGTGACTCCCTGGGGAGCGGGGTGACCTTCTTC; CDR3: CASSDSLGSGVTFF
D: TRBD1; J: TRBJ1-2; V: TRBV2; size: many; DNA: TGTGCCAGCAGCGAGACAGGGGCCGAGGGTCCTAACTATGGCTACACCTTC; CDR3: CASSETGAEGPNYGYTF
D: NA; J: TRBJ1-1; V: TRBV27; size: many; DNA: TGTGCCAGCAGCAGGGGAAGGGGTACTGAAGCTTTCTTT; CDR3: CASSRGRGTEAFF
D: TRBD1; J: TRBJ2-1; V: TRBV9; size: NA; DNA: TGTGCCAGCACCCTAGGACAGGGGCCATACAATGAGCAGTTCTTC; CDR3: CASTLGQGPYNEQFF
D: TRBD1; J: TRBJ1-6; V: TRBV5-1; size: many; DNA: TGCGCCAGCAGCTGGGGACAGGGAACTAATTCACCCCTCCACTTT; CDR3: CASSWGQGTNSPLHF
D: TRBD1; J: TRBJ2-5; V: TRBV29-1; size: NA; DNA: TGCAGCGTTGAATTAGCAGGGGGCCAAGAGACCCAGTACTTC; CDR3: CSVELAGGQETQYF
D: NA; J: TRBJ1-5; V: TRBV2; size: many; DNA: TGTGCCAGCAGTGACCGGGGGTTTGGTAGCAATCAGCCCCAGCATTTT; CDR3: CASSDRGFGSNQPQHF
D: NA; J: TRBJ2-5; V: TRBV29-1; size: many; DNA: TGCAGCGTTGGGGCAGGGGGGGAGACCCAGTACTTC; CDR3: CSVGAGGETQYF
D: NA; J: TRBJ2-7; V: TRBV6-6; size: few; DNA: TGTGCCAGCATGGCGGGACTCGCCTACGAGCAGTACTTC; CDR3: CASMAGLAYEQYF
D: TRBD1; J: TRBJ1-2; V: TRBV6-1; size: many; DNA: TGTGCCAGCAGTGAACAACTACCGGGACAGGGACTTAACTATGGCTACACCTTC; CDR3: CASSEQLPGQGLNYGYTF
D: TRBD2; J: TRBJ2-3; V: TRBV7-7; size: many; DNA: TGTGCCAGCAGCTTACCCCTAGCGGGGGACACAGATACGCAGTATTTT; CDR3: CASSLPLAGDTDTQYF
D: NA; J: TRBJ2-2; V: TRBV6-1; size: many; DNA: TGTGCCAGCAGGCGGGACCTGAGACCGGCCGGGGAGCTGTTTTTT; CDR3: CASRRDLRPAGELFF
D: TRBD2; J: TRBJ2-3; V: TRBV7-3; size: many; DNA: TGTGCCAGCAGCTCGCAGCGGGAGGTCAACACAGATACGCAGTATTTT; CDR3: CASSSQREVNTDTQYF
D: NA; J: TRBJ2-6; V: TRBV9; size: few; DNA: TGTGCCAGCAGCACGACTGCTTTCTCTGGGGCCAACGTCCTGACTTTC; CDR3: CASSTTAFSGANVLTF
D: TRBD1; J: TRBJ1-1; V: TRBV30; size: many; DNA: TGTGCCTGGGCGACAGGGGAATGGGGCACTGAAGCTTTCTTT; CDR3: CAWATGEWGTEAFF
D: TRBD2; J: TRBJ2-3; V: TRBV9; size: NA; DNA: TGTGCCAGCAGCGTTCCGGGCGGGGGATACGCAGATACGCAGTATTTT; CDR3: CASSVPGGGYADTQYF
D: NA; J: TRBJ2-7; V: TRBV6-1; size: many; DNA: TGTGCCAGCAGTCGAAAGGGGGACTCCTACGAGCAGTACTTC; CDR3: CASSRKGDSYEQYF
D: NA; J: TRBJ1-1; V: TRBV27; size: many; DNA: TGTGCCAGCAGTTTCCGCCCGGGGGGCACTGAAGCTTTCTTT; CDR3: CASSFRPGGTEAFF
D: TRBD1; J: TRBJ2-7; V: TRBV10-3; size: many; DNA: TGTGCCACCAAAGGCGGTGAAGGGACAGGGGGTTTGTACGAGCAGTACTTC; CDR3: CATKGGEGTGGLYEQYF
D: NA; J: TRBJ1-2; V: TRBV7-9; size: many; DNA: TGTGCCAGCAGCTTATCGGCAGGGGTAAACTATGGCTACACCTTC; CDR3: CASSLSAGVNYGYTF
D: TRBD2; J: TRBJ2-1; V: TRBV6-4; size: few; DNA: TGTGCCAGCAGTGAGTCGGGCCTTAGCGGGAGGGGGTACAATGAGCAGTTCTTC; CDR3: CASSESGLSGRGYNEQFF
D: NA; J: TRBJ2-2; V: TRBV29-1; size: NA; DNA: TGCAGCGCCCGCCTAGAGTCCGGGGAGCTGTTTTTT; CDR3: CSARLESGELFF
D: TRBD1; J: TRBJ1-2; V: TRBV5-5; size: NA; DNA: TGTGCCAGCAGCTTGGTCGGGACAGGGCCTTCTAAAAATGACTACACCTTC; CDR3: CASSLVGTGPSKNDYTF
D: NA; J: TRBJ1-5; V: TRBV27; size: many; DNA: TGTGCCAGCAGTCTCCACGGTAGCAATCAGCCCCAGCATTTT; CDR3: CASSLHGSNQPQHF
D: TRBD2; J: TRBJ2-1; V: TRBV30; size: few; DNA: TGTGCCTGGAGTGCGTCGGGGGGCTCCTACAATGAGCAGTTCTTC; CDR3: CAWSASGGSYNEQFF
D: TRBD1; J: TRBJ1-4; V: TRBV15; size: NA; DNA: TGTGCCACCAGCAGAGATGGGACAGGAACTAATGAAAAACTGTTTTTT; CDR3: CATSRDGTGTNEKLFF
D: TRBD2; J: TRBJ2-1; V: TRBV4-2; size: many; DNA: TGTGCCAGCAGCCAAGATCTAGCGGGAGCCTACAATGAGCAGTTCTTC; CDR3: CASSQDLAGAYNEQFF
D: TRBD1; J: TRBJ1-4; V: TRBV27; size: few; DNA: TGTGCCAGCAGTTCCTGGGACAGTAATGAAAAACTGTTTTTT; CDR3: CASSSWDSNEKLFF
D: NA; J: TRBJ1-3; V: TRBV5-6; size: many; DNA: TGTGCCAGCAGGGGGTTAAGCGGGGCTGGAAACACCATATATTTT; CDR3: CASRGLSGAGNTIYF
D: NA; J: TRBJ2-5; V: TRBV4-1; size: many; DNA: TGCGCCAGCAGCCAAGGTGCAGGGTCCGAGACCCAGTACTTC; CDR3: CASSQGAGSETQYF
D: TRBD2; J: TRBJ2-1; V: TRBV11-3; size: few; DNA: TGTGCCAGCAGCTTAGACGCTAGCGGGAGCAATGAGCAGTTCTTC; CDR3: CASSLDASGSNEQFF
D: NA; J: TRBJ1-3; V: TRBV7-8; size: many; DNA: TGTGCCAGCAGCGTCAGCGTTATCTCTGGAAACACCATATATTTT; CDR3: CASSVSVISGNTIYF
D: NA; J: TRBJ1-5; V: TRBV2; size: many; DNA: TGTGCCAGCAGGGATGAAGGTGGACTTGATAGCAATCAGCCCCAGCATTTT; CDR3: CASRDEGGLDSNQPQHF
D: NA; J: TRBJ2-3; V: TRBV11-3; size: many; DNA: TGTGCCAGCAGCTCGGCGGGACAGCAGACAGATACGCAGTATTTT; CDR3: CASSSAGQQTDTQYF
D: NA; J: TRBJ2-5; V: TRBV13; size: NA; DNA: TGTGCCAGCAGCTCGGCCGGACAGCTCCAAGAGACCCAGTACTTC; CDR3: CASSSAGQLQETQYF
D: TRBD2; J: TRBJ2-3; V: TRBV10-3; size: many; DNA: TGTGCCATCAGCCCGGGAGGGCCTGCAGATACGCAGTATTTT; CDR3: CAISPGGPADTQYF
D: TRBD1; J: TRBJ1-1; V: TRBV7-3; size: many; DNA: TGTGCCAGCAGCCTTGACAGGGACACTGAAGCTTTCTTT; CDR3: CASSLDRDTEAFF
D: NA; J: TRBJ1-2; V: TRBV6-6; size: many; DNA: TGTGCCAGCAGCATGGGGGGGGGCGCCCCGGACTATGGCTACACCTTC; CDR3: CASSMGGGAPDYGYTF
D: NA; J: TRBJ2-1; V: TRBV7-2; size: many; DNA: TGTGCCAGCAGCTTAGGGCCGAACAATGAGCAGTTCTTC; CDR3: CASSLGPNNEQFF
D: TRBD1; J: TRBJ1-5; V: TRBV2; size: many; DNA: TGTGCCAGCAGGGAGGGGGCGCAGCAGCCCCAGCATTTT; CDR3: CASREGAQQPQHF
D: TRBD2; J: TRBJ2-1; V: TRBV18; size: NA; DNA: TGTGCCAGCTCACAAGGGAGCGGGAGCACCTACAATGAGCAGTTCTTC; CDR3: CASSQGSGSTYNEQFF
D: NA; J: TRBJ1-5; V: TRBV16; size: NA; DNA: TGTGCCAGCAGCCCCCAAAGCAGGGTGGATCAGCCCCAGCATTTT; CDR3: CASSPQSRVDQPQHF
D: NA; J: TRBJ2-2; V: TRBV11-3; size: many; DNA: TGTGCCAGCAGCCAAGGGGGATTTGACACCGGGGAGCTGTTTTTT; CDR3: CASSQGGFDTGELFF
D: NA; J: TRBJ2-1; V: TRBV9; size: few; DNA: TGTGCCAGCAGCGGACTAACACGTGATGAGCAGTTCTTC; CDR3: CASSGLTRDEQFF
D: NA; J: TRBJ2-1; V: TRBV4-1; size: many; DNA: TGCGCCAGCAGCCAGCCAACGGTAGCGGTTTACAATGAGCAGTTCTTC; CDR3: CASSQPTVAVYNEQFF
D: NA; J: TRBJ2-5; V: TRBV6-5; size: many; DNA: TGTGCCAGCACCTCCCAGGAGACCCAGTACTTC; CDR3: CASTSQETQYF
D: NA; J: TRBJ1-5; V: TRBV10-2; size: medium-sized; DNA: TGCGCCAGCAGTGACTTGAACAGATCTTGGAATCAGCCCCAGCATTTT; CDR3: CASSDLNRSWNQPQHF
D: NA; J: TRBJ2-4; V: TRBV11-2; size: few; DNA: TGTGCCAGCAGCCCACAGGGTCTGGACATTCAGTACTTC; CDR3: CASSPQGLDIQYF
D: TRBD1; J: TRBJ1-3; V: TRBV30; size: many; DNA: TGTGCCTGGAGTGGGACAGGGGTGAACACCATATATTTT; CDR3: CAWSGTGVNTIYF
D: NA; J: TRBJ2-3; V: TRBV10-3; size: many; DNA: TGTGCCATCAGTGAGGCGGCAGACTTCACAGATACGCAGTATTTT; CDR3: CAISEAADFTDTQYF
D: TRBD2; J: TRBJ2-1; V: TRBV6-5; size: many; DNA: TGTGCCAGCAGCCCTTGGGCGGGGGGGAACAATGAGCAGTTCTTC; CDR3: CASSPWAGGNNEQFF
D: NA; J: TRBJ1-1; V: TRBV28; size: many; DNA: TGTGCCAGCATATACAGGCCGGGCACTGAAGCTTTCTTT; CDR3: CASIYRPGTEAFF